A selection of T cell receptor beta chains follows, all from one sample in a study of cytomegalovirus exposure and HLA in healthy donors. Measured with immunoSEQ multiplex PCR; TCRdb has only the in-frame clones, and not every one. Here the sample spans about 360,000 clones, 86% being singletons. The sample comprised PBMCs. These receptors originate from a woman aged 18-29 years in good health and CMV-seronegative. CDR3s include the opening cysteine and the closing phenylalanine or tryptophan. Each record gives: CDR3 DNA, CDR3 protein, V gene, D gene, J gene, clone size. A D gene is named only where the DNA matches it firmly. Clone size is stated in some rows and not others, as once, few, many or a class when expanded.

DNA: TGTGCCAGCAGCTTGGATTTTGGACAGGGATCCTACAATGAGCAGTTCTTC
CDR3: CASSLDFGQGSYNEQFF
V: TRBV5-4
D: TRBD1
J: TRBJ2-1
size: NA

DNA: TGTGCCAGCAGTTTGATCCTCCTTAGCGGAATTACCGGGGAGCTGTTTTTT
CDR3: CASSLILLSGITGELFF
V: TRBV28
D: NA
J: TRBJ2-2
size: NA

DNA: TGTGCCAGCAGTCTTGCGGGAAACTACGAGCAGTACTTC
CDR3: CASSLAGNYEQYF
V: TRBV28
D: NA
J: TRBJ2-7
size: NA

DNA: TGTGCCAGCAGGAAGGGGCTAGCGGGGTACGCCTACGAGCAGTACTTC
CDR3: CASRKGLAGYAYEQYF
V: TRBV7-7
D: TRBD2
J: TRBJ2-7
size: NA

DNA: TGTGCCAGCACTCCAAGGGGGCAGGGCGGCTATGGCTACACCTTC
CDR3: CASTPRGQGGYGYTF
V: TRBV27
D: TRBD1
J: TRBJ1-2
size: NA

DNA: TGTGCCAGCAGTTTGTTGGCGGGGCCGAGCTCCTACGAGCAGTACTTC
CDR3: CASSLLAGPSSYEQYF
V: TRBV27
D: NA
J: TRBJ2-7
size: NA

DNA: TGCAGCGTCCTCACCGGGGGGACAAATAAAGGGCAGTACTTC
CDR3: CSVLTGGTNKGQYF
V: TRBV29-1
D: NA
J: TRBJ2-7
size: NA

DNA: TGTGCGACCAACAGGGGCCCTGGCGAGCAGTACTTC
CDR3: CATNRGPGEQYF
V: TRBV27
D: TRBD1
J: TRBJ2-7
size: few

DNA: TGTGCCAGCAGTTGGGGACTAGCGGGAGTTGGCACAGATACGCAGTATTTT
CDR3: CASSWGLAGVGTDTQYF
V: TRBV28
D: TRBD2
J: TRBJ2-3
size: NA

DNA: TGCGCCAGCAGCTCCGGGGGGGTAGTCAACACTGAAGCTTTCTTT
CDR3: CASSSGGVVNTEAFF
V: TRBV5-1
D: NA
J: TRBJ1-1
size: NA

DNA: TGTGCCAGTAGCCGGCAGGGGATGGGCGAGCAGTACTTC
CDR3: CASSRQGMGEQYF
V: TRBV19
D: NA
J: TRBJ2-7
size: NA

DNA: TGTGCCAGCAGTGGCGGCCTTCTCACCTACAATGAGCAGTTCTTC
CDR3: CASSGGLLTYNEQFF
V: TRBV27
D: NA
J: TRBJ2-1
size: NA

DNA: TGTGCCAGCAGTCCGCGCCGGAATGAGCAGTTCTTC
CDR3: CASSPRRNEQFF
V: TRBV27
D: NA
J: TRBJ2-1
size: once

DNA: TGTGCCAGCAGTGGGGGGCGGAAAGTGAAGTACGAGCAGTACTTC
CDR3: CASSGGRKVKYEQYF
V: TRBV2
D: NA
J: TRBJ2-7
size: NA

DNA: TGTGCCAGCAGCACGCCCAGAGGAGTGAACACTGAAGCTTTCTTT
CDR3: CASSTPRGVNTEAFF
V: TRBV11-2
D: NA
J: TRBJ1-1
size: NA

DNA: TGTGCCAGCAGCTTAGGAGGGACAGGGGGTTTCGAGCAGTACTTC
CDR3: CASSLGGTGGFEQYF
V: TRBV13
D: TRBD1
J: TRBJ2-7
size: NA

DNA: TGTGCCAGCAGCTTTGGACAGCGCGCTGGGAGTGGCTACACCTTC
CDR3: CASSFGQRAGSGYTF
V: TRBV7-2
D: NA
J: TRBJ1-2
size: NA

DNA: TGCAGCGGGGACAGGGTCACCTACGAGCAGTACTTC
CDR3: CSGDRVTYEQYF
V: TRBV29-1
D: TRBD1
J: TRBJ2-7
size: NA

DNA: TGTGCCAGCAGTTACCAAGCCCCCGTAGCGGCCGGGGAGCTGTTTTTT
CDR3: CASSYQAPVAAGELFF
V: TRBV28
D: NA
J: TRBJ2-2
size: once

DNA: TGTGCCAGCAGTCTAACAGGGAGCTTTCAATGGGAGCAGTTCTTC
CDR3: CASSLTGSFQWEQFF
V: TRBV2
D: NA
J: TRBJ2-1
size: NA

DNA: TGTGCCAGCAGTTCTCCAAGGGGGAGTAAAGCTTTCTTT
CDR3: CASSSPRGSKAFF
V: TRBV6-5
D: NA
J: TRBJ1-1
size: NA

DNA: TGTGCCAGCAGCTTCTTAGCAGCCGAGCAGTACTTC
CDR3: CASSFLAAEQYF
V: TRBV6-1
D: NA
J: TRBJ2-7
size: NA

DNA: TGTGCCAGCAGCTTTCGACAGGGACAGTTTGACGAGCAGTACTTC
CDR3: CASSFRQGQFDEQYF
V: TRBV5-4
D: TRBD1
J: TRBJ2-7
size: NA

DNA: TGTGCCAGCTCACCAGACAGATCCTATGGCTACACCTTC
CDR3: CASSPDRSYGYTF
V: TRBV18
D: NA
J: TRBJ1-2
size: NA

DNA: TGTGCCAGCAGTTGGACAAATACTGAAGCTTTCTTT
CDR3: CASSWTNTEAFF
V: TRBV28
D: NA
J: TRBJ1-1
size: once

DNA: TGTGCCAGCACCCATACACTAGCGGGAGGACCGGTGTGGTACGAGCAGTACTTC
CDR3: CASTHTLAGGPVWYEQYF
V: TRBV27
D: TRBD2
J: TRBJ2-7
size: NA

DNA: TGTGCCAGCAGGGGGGGACTAGAAATCTACGAGCAGTACTTC
CDR3: CASRGGLEIYEQYF
V: TRBV27
D: TRBD2
J: TRBJ2-7
size: NA

DNA: TGTGCCAGCAGCCAATCGGGACAGGGCCATGGCTACACCTTC
CDR3: CASSQSGQGHGYTF
V: TRBV14
D: TRBD1
J: TRBJ1-2
size: NA

DNA: TGTGCCACCAGCAGCGGGACTAGCGAGAACACCGGGGAGCTGTTTTTT
CDR3: CATSSGTSENTGELFF
V: TRBV15
D: TRBD2
J: TRBJ2-2
size: NA

DNA: TGCGCCAGCAGCCAAGATTCCTACAGGGGTAATCAGCCCCAGCATTTT
CDR3: CASSQDSYRGNQPQHF
V: TRBV4-1
D: TRBD1
J: TRBJ1-5
size: NA

DNA: TGTGCCAGCAGCCGAGGGACTAGCGGGAGGGGTGAGCAGTTCTTC
CDR3: CASSRGTSGRGEQFF
V: TRBV6-4
D: TRBD2
J: TRBJ2-1
size: NA

DNA: TGTGCCAGCAGCTTAGCGGGGCCTAGCTCCTACAATGAGCAGTTCTTC
CDR3: CASSLAGPSSYNEQFF
V: TRBV7-7
D: NA
J: TRBJ2-1
size: NA

DNA: TGTGCCAGCAGCGGCAGGACAGGGGGTGAGACCCAGTACTTC
CDR3: CASSGRTGGETQYF
V: TRBV2
D: TRBD1
J: TRBJ2-5
size: NA

DNA: TGTGCCAGTAGTATTCGGACAGGGGTGGCTTTCTTT
CDR3: CASSIRTGVAFF
V: TRBV19
D: TRBD1
J: TRBJ1-1
size: NA

DNA: TGTGCCAGCAGCTCCGGGAGATATCAGCCCCAGCATTTT
CDR3: CASSSGRYQPQHF
V: TRBV5-6
D: NA
J: TRBJ1-5
size: NA

DNA: TGTGCCAGCAGCGTAGGGACAGGGGGGAGAAAACTGTTTTTT
CDR3: CASSVGTGGRKLFF
V: TRBV9
D: TRBD1
J: TRBJ1-4
size: NA

DNA: TGTGCCAGCAGCTCACCGCTCCGGGACAGGGGGCTCTACGAGCAGTACTTC
CDR3: CASSSPLRDRGLYEQYF
V: TRBV11-2
D: TRBD1
J: TRBJ2-7
size: NA

DNA: TGTGCCAGCAGCGACACTAGCGGGAGGAAGACCCAGTACTTC
CDR3: CASSDTSGRKTQYF
V: TRBV5-4
D: TRBD2
J: TRBJ2-5
size: NA

DNA: TGTGCCAGCAGCCTTACAGGGCGTGAGCACGAGCAGTACTTC
CDR3: CASSLTGREHEQYF
V: TRBV28
D: NA
J: TRBJ2-7
size: NA

DNA: TGTGCCAGCAGCTTTAGCGGGACCGGATTCTACGAGCAGTACTTC
CDR3: CASSFSGTGFYEQYF
V: TRBV5-8
D: TRBD2
J: TRBJ2-7
size: NA

DNA: TGCGCCAGCAGCTTGGAAGCAACCCCCTCCTACGAGCAGTACTTC
CDR3: CASSLEATPSYEQYF
V: TRBV5-1
D: NA
J: TRBJ2-7
size: NA

DNA: TGTGCCAGCAGCATCGACATCCTCTATGGCTACACCTTC
CDR3: CASSIDILYGYTF
V: TRBV5-8
D: NA
J: TRBJ1-2
size: NA

DNA: TGTGCCAGAGGCGAGGGAGCAACTAATGAAAAACTGTTTTTT
CDR3: CARGEGATNEKLFF
V: TRBV19
D: NA
J: TRBJ1-4
size: NA

DNA: TGTGCCAGCAGCAAGGAGGTTCAAGAGACCCAGTACTTC
CDR3: CASSKEVQETQYF
V: TRBV2
D: NA
J: TRBJ2-5
size: NA

DNA: TGTGCCAGCAGCTCCCGTGGGGGGGGTAGTAATTCACCCCTCCACTTT
CDR3: CASSSRGGGSNSPLHF
V: TRBV7-9
D: NA
J: TRBJ1-6
size: NA

DNA: TGTGCCAGCAGCGCCGACAGTTTCAATCAGCCCCAGCATTTT
CDR3: CASSADSFNQPQHF
V: TRBV9
D: NA
J: TRBJ1-5
size: NA

DNA: TGTGCCAGCAGTTTGGGGACAGGGGGCGGACAGCCCCAGCATTTT
CDR3: CASSLGTGGGQPQHF
V: TRBV27
D: TRBD1
J: TRBJ1-5
size: NA

DNA: TGTGCCAGCAGCTTACGAGGGGACAGGCAACAAGAGACCCAGTACTTC
CDR3: CASSLRGDRQQETQYF
V: TRBV11-1
D: TRBD1
J: TRBJ2-5
size: NA

DNA: TGTGCCAGCAGTCGGAGGGACTTATCATCCTCTGGGGCCAACGTCCTGACTTTC
CDR3: CASSRRDLSSSGANVLTF
V: TRBV2
D: NA
J: TRBJ2-6
size: NA

DNA: TGCAGCGTACTGGACAGGGGTGGGAACACTGAAGCTTTCTTT
CDR3: CSVLDRGGNTEAFF
V: TRBV29-1
D: TRBD1
J: TRBJ1-1
size: NA

DNA: TGTGCCAGCAGCTTAGGGACGGGAGGGTTCAACGAGCAGTACTTC
CDR3: CASSLGTGGFNEQYF
V: TRBV13
D: TRBD2
J: TRBJ2-7
size: NA

DNA: TGCGCCAGCAGCGCAACGACAGTCGAAGCTTTCTTT
CDR3: CASSATTVEAFF
V: TRBV5-1
D: NA
J: TRBJ1-1
size: NA

DNA: TGCGCCAGCAGCCCCCGACAGGACACTGAAGCTTTCTTT
CDR3: CASSPRQDTEAFF
V: TRBV5-1
D: NA
J: TRBJ1-1
size: NA

DNA: TGCGCCAGCAGCCCACAGGGAAAGGGGGAGACCCAGTACTTC
CDR3: CASSPQGKGETQYF
V: TRBV4-1
D: NA
J: TRBJ2-5
size: NA

DNA: TGTGCCAGTAGTGCGGATCCCTGGAAGACCCAGTACTTC
CDR3: CASSADPWKTQYF
V: TRBV19
D: NA
J: TRBJ2-5
size: once

DNA: TGTGCCAGCAGCCCAGGACGGGGGGTGCCAGAGACCCAGTACTTC
CDR3: CASSPGRGVPETQYF
V: TRBV5-4
D: TRBD2
J: TRBJ2-5
size: few

DNA: TGCGCCAGCAGAAGTAGTCATGAGCAGTTCTTC
CDR3: CASRSSHEQFF
V: TRBV4-1
D: NA
J: TRBJ2-1
size: NA

DNA: TGTGCCAGCAGCTCCCCCCTAGCGGGGATGACAGATACGCAGTATTTT
CDR3: CASSSPLAGMTDTQYF
V: TRBV13
D: TRBD2
J: TRBJ2-3
size: NA

DNA: TGTGCCAGTAGTCTCGTACACACTAGCTACGAGCAGTACTTC
CDR3: CASSLVHTSYEQYF
V: TRBV19
D: NA
J: TRBJ2-7
size: NA

DNA: TGTGCCACCTCTATGGTGTGGAGCCCCTCCTACGAGCAGTACTTC
CDR3: CATSMVWSPSYEQYF
V: TRBV19
D: NA
J: TRBJ2-7
size: NA